This T cell receptor beta chain was documented in a study of T-cell reconstitution after alpha-beta-depleted transplantation in children (dated by TCRdb to the mid-2010s). In terms of the full investigation: The study quantitatively tracked T-cell immune reconstitution after TCRalphabeta/CD19-depleted allogeneic hematopoietic cell transplantation in children using TCR repertoire profiling.

Results the study describes overall, beyond this receptor: Over subsequent months, a decline in hyperexpanded clone frequencies was noted, and after one year, T-cell counts and TCRbeta diversity were mostly ascribed to newly produced T cells. The apparently early alphabetaT-cell count recovery about two months after transplant was reportedly dependent on only several hundred rapidly expanded clones derived from non-depleted graft cells. The high TCRbeta diversity at day 60 in some patients was ascribed to recipient T cells and intrathymic progenitors that had survived conditioning.

V is reduced by 0 bases and J by 0 bases, leaving a spacing of 24 bases between them. The CDR3 spans 21 residues, from the cysteine through the phenylalanine. Only CDR3 DNA remains: 63 bases, in frame from the first base. CDR1 and CDR2, per the germline V gene (reference sequence), are LNHNV and YYDKDF. Library preparation used PCR. Sequencer: Illumina HiSeq 2500. TCR libraries were prepared with molecular barcoding, using unique molecular identifiers to normalize TCRbeta repertoire quantification. The public reads were run again by TCRdb, first through fastp at Q25 and then through MiXCR, and only productive beta chains were kept. Rows are combined by CDR3 protein, so each entry shows the most common genes and DNA. The sample table lists some 260,000 distinct CDR3 sequences, under 30% of them with a count of one. The biggest ten clones account for 4.5% to 5.5% of the sample. Comments on this clonotype: It has no known antigen specificity. Qualities for individual bases were not recorded, and no much larger clone is one base off.

Explained via the paper, the treatment or condition label denotes: allogeneic hematopoietic cell transplantation with graft depleted of TCRalphabeta T cells and CD19 B cells. The transplant recipients were children given TCRalphabeta/CD19-depleted allogeneic hematopoietic cell grafts. The chain is encoded by TRBV15 joined to TRBJ2-1; the D gene is perhaps TRBD2, on 5 matching bases. The TCR was taken from a female patient aged 2-10 years who had a stem cell transplant for congenital amegakaryocytic thrombocytopenia, so the T cells may come from the graft donor. Sequencing used PBMCs, mostly from graft donor cells, obtained 360 days after TCRalphabeta/CD19-depleted stem cell transplant. The sequenced DNA is TGTGCCACCAGCAGAGATTTGAGGGTAATGTTGCGCCAGAGCTCCTACAATGAGCAGTTCTTC. This yields the protein CATSRDLRVMLRQSSYNEQFF.